Below, 9 T cell receptor beta chains from the same sample are listed, as sequenced in a study of CD8 T cells in ankylosing spondylitis. One entry per CDR3 protein, called by TCRdb with MiXCR from the 5' RACE reads. The sample comprises 200,000 to 250,000 distinct CDR3 sequences, about 10% of which are singletons, and less than 8% rests with the top ten. Specimen: blood, either unsorted or a sorted T cell fraction (not recorded which). Source of these receptors: a male donor with ankylosing spondylitis or in good health (not recorded which).

This clonotype was counted at least ten times. J is TRBJ2-1 and V is TRBV6-5, with a weak D call TRBD1 (5 bases). Germline V gene data show CDR1 as MNHEY and CDR2 as SVGAGI. Deletions cut 0 bases from V and 3 bases from J, with 6 bases between. This CDR3 spans 14 amino acids. CDR3 residues: CASSYSDSYNEQFF. The CDR3 nucleotides read TGTGCCAGCAGTTACTCAGACAGCTACAATGAGCAGTTCTTC.

This clonotype occurred a few times. The genes are TRBV9 and TRBJ1-1; D gene unclear. V lost 0 bases, J lost 1 base, and 13 bases lay in between. In germline, CDR1 is SGDLS, CDR2 YYNGEE. The CDR3 is made up of 16 amino acids. CDR3 residues: CASSVATGWQNTEAFF. The CDR3 DNA is TGTGCCAGCAGCGTAGCTACGGGTTGGCAGAACACTGAAGCTTTCTTT.

On this clonotype itself: Likely a read error: the CDR3 ends without its conserved phenylalanine or tryptophan. The V call is TRBV11-2, the J call TRBJ1-2; tentatively, D is TRBD1 (5 bases). Germline V gives CDR1 SGHAT, CDR2 FQNNGV. This CDR3 has 11 residues. V lost 5 bases and J 6 bases, leaving 7 bases between the germline ends. DNA for the CDR3: TGTGCCAGCAGCGGGGCGGATGGCTACACCTCC. It specifies CASSGADGYTS.

A few counts support this clonotype. This rearrangement joins TRBV5-1 to TRBJ2-6; D remains unclear. Germline V gene sequence: CDR1 SGHRS, CDR2 YFSETQ. This CDR3 has 18 amino acids. The V gene lost 2 bases and the J gene lost 0 bases, with 15 bases spanning the gap. The CDR3 here is CASSLRQQLGSGANVLTF. DNA of the CDR3: TGCGCCAGCAGCTTACGGCAACAATTAGGCTCTGGGGCCAACGTCCTGACTTTC.

This clonotype was recorded at least ten times. The chain links TRBV12-3 or TRBV12-4 to TRBJ1-5; the D is unclear. Trimming took 2 bases from V and 4 from J, leaving 9 bases between them. This CDR3 is 14 amino acids long. The CDR3 coding sequence is TGTGCCAGCAGTTTATGGGGTGGGAATCAGCCCCAGCATTTT. Encoded protein: CASSLWGGNQPQHF.

A single count supports this clonotype. Since a much larger clone is just one base distant, this may be a read error. The chain employs TRBV5-1 and TRBJ2-1, with 9 bases lining up with TRBD1. This CDR3 is built from 18 residues. V shed 3 bases and J 7 bases; nucleotides not matched to a gene: 17. Per germline, CDR1 SGHRS and CDR2 YFSETQ. In nucleotides, the CDR3 is TGCGCCAGCAGCTCAAAGCCAACCCCGGGACAGGGACGTAATGAGCAGTTCTTC. This translates into CASSSKPTPGQGRNEQFF. Full variable domain (missing parts from reference TRBV5-1 and TRBJ2-1): KAGVTQTPRYLIKTRGQQVTLSCSPISGHRSVSWYQQTPGQGLQFLFEYFSETQRNKGNFPGRFSGRQFSNSRSEMNVSTLELGDSALYLCASSSKPTPGQGRNEQFFGPGTRLTVL.

This sequence joins TRBV2 and TRBJ2-1; the match to TRBD2 covers 12 bases. CDR3 length: 15 amino acids. With V trimmed by 6 bases and J by 7 bases, 7 bases remained unmatched. Germline CDR1 SNHLY, CDR2 FYNNEI. The CDR3 coding sequence is TGTGCCAGCAGGCCCGGGACTAGCGGGTCAAATGAGCAGTTCTTC. Translating it yields CASRPGTSGSNEQFF.

In this sample, this clonotype turned up many times. The CDR3 DNA sequence: TGTGCCAGCAGCCAAGAGTTGTCAGACACAGATACGCAGTATTTT. This codes for CASSQELSDTDTQYF. The rearrangement uses TRBV4-2 and TRBJ2-3; D is undetermined. Germline V lookup: CDR1 LGHNA, CDR2 YNFKEQ. The CDR3 is 15 amino acids. Trimming pared 0 bases from V and 2 bases from J, leaving 9 bases between.

This clonotype is labeled as medium-sized. The rearrangement links TRBV5-1 to TRBJ2-1; 7 bases fit TRBD1. Germline V gives CDR1 SGHRS, CDR2 YFSETQ. V trimming: 0 bases; J trimming: 12 bases; junction bases outside the gene matches: 3. This CDR3 has 12 amino acids. In DNA, the CDR3 is TGCGCCAGCAGCTTGGTGTGGGACAGGCAGTTCTTC. Amino acid sequence: CASSLVWDRQFF.